The present TCR beta chain was sequenced within a study of blood T cells in healthy people across ages. Germline CDR1 reads MNHEY; CDR2 reads SVGAGI. The CDR3 sequence is 15 residues long. With 4 bases clipped from V and 0 bases from J, the junction kept 4 bases outside the gene matches. Combining a sample-barcoded 5' primer with a J-beta primer mix, a second PCR ran for 7 to 11 cycles. TCRdb ran MiXCR on the 5' RACE reads and lists one entry per CDR3 protein. The data show some 880,000 distinct CDR3 sequences, around 36% seen once. This sequence originates from a man between 18 and 35 years old in good health. The sequenced material came from blood. This chain uses TRBV6-5 with TRBJ1-1, with 8 positions matching TRBD1. The CDR3 spells CASSSRQGMNTEAFF. DNA for the CDR3: TGTGCCAGCAGTTCGAGACAGGGGATGAACACTGAAGCTTTCTTT.